This T cell receptor (beta chain) appears in the sequencing data of a study of blood T cell repertoires in COVID-19. Overall study context: Material from acute and convalescent COVID-19 was sourced from the United States, Italy and Spain. PBMCs, B-cell-depleted T cells, or T cells provided the cDNA or gDNA that made up the material.

The ends lost 2 bases at V and 5 bases at J; junction bases unmatched: 14. CDR1 LGHDT and CDR2 YNNKEL come from the germline V gene (reference sequence). The CDR3 is 18 amino acids. Per the authors' pipeline: Reference gene primer amplification in the assay estimated nucleated cell counts. Using immunoSEQ multiplex PCR, the repertoire was profiled, and TCRdb retains in-frame clones only, with some absent. That table furnishes V, J and clone size, whereas the DNA furnished D and trimming. The sample lists about 190,000 clones, 89% occurring once. This chain links TRBV3-1 (or the pseudogene TRBV3-2) with TRBJ2-3; 9 bases match TRBD2. This TCR was recovered from a man aged 40-49 years with acute or convalescent COVID-19. Sequencing was carried out using peripheral blood. CDR3 in amino acids: CASSQFAPGTSFGDTQYF. The DNA of the CDR3 is TGTGCCAGCAGCCAATTTGCCCCCGGGACTAGCTTTGGAGATACGCAGTATTTT.